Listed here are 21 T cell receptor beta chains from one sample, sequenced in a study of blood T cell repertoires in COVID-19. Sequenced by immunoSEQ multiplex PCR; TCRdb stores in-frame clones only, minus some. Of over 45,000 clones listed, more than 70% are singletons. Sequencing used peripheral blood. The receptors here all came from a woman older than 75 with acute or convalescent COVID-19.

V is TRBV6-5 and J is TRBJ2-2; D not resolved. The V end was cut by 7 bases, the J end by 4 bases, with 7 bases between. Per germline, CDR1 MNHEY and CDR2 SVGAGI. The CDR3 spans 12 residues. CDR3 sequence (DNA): TGTGCCAGCAATAGAGGCACCGGGGAGCTGTTTTTT. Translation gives CASNRGTGELFF.

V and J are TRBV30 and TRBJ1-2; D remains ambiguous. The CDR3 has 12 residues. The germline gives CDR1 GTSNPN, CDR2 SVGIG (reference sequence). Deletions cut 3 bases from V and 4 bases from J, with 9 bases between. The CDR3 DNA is TGTGCCTGGAGGGATCTAGGCTATGGCTACACCTTC. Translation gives CAWRDLGYGYTF.

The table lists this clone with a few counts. The chain's CDR3 is CASSPLLGQQNTEAFF. The CDR3 coding sequence is TGTGCCAGCAGCCCTCTTCTTGGACAGCAGAACACTGAAGCTTTCTTT. The rearrangement uses TRBV7-2 and TRBJ1-1, with a tentative D call TRBD1 (6 bases). V gave up 5 bases and J gave up 1 base, with 17 bases separating them. CDR3 length equals 16 residues. The germline V gene encodes CDR1 SGHTA and CDR2 FQGNSA.

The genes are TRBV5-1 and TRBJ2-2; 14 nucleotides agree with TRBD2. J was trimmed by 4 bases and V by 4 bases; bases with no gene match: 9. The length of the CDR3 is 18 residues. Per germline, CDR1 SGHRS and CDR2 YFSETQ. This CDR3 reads CASSRPGTSGGRTGELFF. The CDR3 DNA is TGCGCCAGCAGCCGCCCCGGGACTAGCGGGGGACGCACCGGGGAGCTGTTTTTT.

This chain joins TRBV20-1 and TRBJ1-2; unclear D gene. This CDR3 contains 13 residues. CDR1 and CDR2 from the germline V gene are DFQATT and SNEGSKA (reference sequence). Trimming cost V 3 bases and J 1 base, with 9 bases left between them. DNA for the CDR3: TGCAGTGCTAGTCCCCGTATTAACTATGGCTACACCTTC. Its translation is CSASPRINYGYTF.

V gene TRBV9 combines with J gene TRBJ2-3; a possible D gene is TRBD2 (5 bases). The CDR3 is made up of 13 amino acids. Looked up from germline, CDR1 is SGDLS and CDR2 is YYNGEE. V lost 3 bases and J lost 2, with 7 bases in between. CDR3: CASSAGYTDTQYF. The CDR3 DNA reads TGTGCCAGCAGCGCGGGATACACAGATACGCAGTATTTT.

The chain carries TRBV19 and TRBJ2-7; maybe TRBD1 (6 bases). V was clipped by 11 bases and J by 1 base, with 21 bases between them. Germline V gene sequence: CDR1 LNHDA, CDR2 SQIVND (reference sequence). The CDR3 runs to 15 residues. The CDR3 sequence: CAQPRCWGPSYEQYV. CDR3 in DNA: TGTGCCCAACCGAGATGCTGGGGGCCATCCTACGAGCAGTACGTC.

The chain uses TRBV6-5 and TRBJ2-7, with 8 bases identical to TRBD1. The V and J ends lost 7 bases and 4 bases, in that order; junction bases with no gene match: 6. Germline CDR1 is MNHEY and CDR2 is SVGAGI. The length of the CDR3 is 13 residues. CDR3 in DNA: TGTGCCAGCACAGGACAGGGTACTTACGAGCAGTACGTC. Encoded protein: CASTGQGTYEQYV.

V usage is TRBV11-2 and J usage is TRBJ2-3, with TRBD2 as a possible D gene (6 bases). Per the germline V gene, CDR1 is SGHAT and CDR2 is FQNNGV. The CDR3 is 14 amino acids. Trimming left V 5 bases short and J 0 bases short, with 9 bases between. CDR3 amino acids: CASSPTSSTDTQYF. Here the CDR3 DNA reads TGTGCCAGCAGCCCGACTAGTAGCACAGATACGCAGTATTTT.

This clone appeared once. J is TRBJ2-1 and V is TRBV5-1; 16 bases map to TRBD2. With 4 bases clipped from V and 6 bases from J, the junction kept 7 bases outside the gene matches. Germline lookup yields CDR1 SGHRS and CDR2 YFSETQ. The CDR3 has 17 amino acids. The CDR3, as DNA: TGCGCCAGCAGCCAACCCGGGACTAGCGGGGGGGGCAATGAGCAGTTCTTC. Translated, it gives CASSQPGTSGGGNEQFF. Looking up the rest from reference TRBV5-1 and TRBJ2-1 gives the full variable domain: KAGVTQTPRYLIKTRGQQVTLSCSPISGHRSVSWYQQTPGQGLQFLFEYFSETQRNKGNFPGRFSGRQFSNSRSEMNVSTLELGDSALYLCASSQPGTSGGGNEQFFGPGTRLTVL.

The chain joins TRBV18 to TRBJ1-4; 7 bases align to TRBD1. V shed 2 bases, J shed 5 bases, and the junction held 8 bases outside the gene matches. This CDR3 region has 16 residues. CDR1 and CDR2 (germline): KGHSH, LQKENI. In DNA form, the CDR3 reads TGTGCCAGCTCACCATCGCCGGGACAGTCAAATGAAAAACTGTTTTTT. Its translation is CASSPSPGQSNEKLFF.

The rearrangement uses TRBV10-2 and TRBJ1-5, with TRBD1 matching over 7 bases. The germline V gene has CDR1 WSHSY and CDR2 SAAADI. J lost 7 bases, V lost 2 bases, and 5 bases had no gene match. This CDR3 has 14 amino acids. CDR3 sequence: CASSEAGGNQPQHF. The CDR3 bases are TGCGCCAGCAGTGAGGCAGGGGGGAACCAGCCCCAGCATTTT.

The CDR3, as DNA: TGTGCCAGTAGTGCGGGGGGGCGTTATGAGCAGTTCTTC. It encodes CASSAGGRYEQFF. This chain uses TRBV19 with TRBJ2-1; TRBD2 matches at 9 bases. The J segment lost 8 bases and the V segment lost 5 bases, leaving 4 bases of the junction unmatched. The length of the CDR3 is 13 residues. The germline V gene has CDR1 LNHDA and CDR2 SQIVND (reference sequence).

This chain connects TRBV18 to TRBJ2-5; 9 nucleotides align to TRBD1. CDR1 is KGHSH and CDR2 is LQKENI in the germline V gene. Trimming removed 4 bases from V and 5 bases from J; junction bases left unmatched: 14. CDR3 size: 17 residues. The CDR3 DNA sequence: TGTGCCAGCTCACGGAGCCCCTCCCGGACAGGGGACGAGACCCAGTACTTC. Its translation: CASSRSPSRTGDETQYF.

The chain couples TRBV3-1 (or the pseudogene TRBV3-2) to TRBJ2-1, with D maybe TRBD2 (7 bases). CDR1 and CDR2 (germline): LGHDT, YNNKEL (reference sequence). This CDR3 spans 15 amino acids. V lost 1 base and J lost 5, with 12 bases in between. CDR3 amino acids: CASSQGTGGHNEQFF. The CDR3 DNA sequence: TGTGCCAGCAGCCAAGGGACGGGGGGCCACAATGAGCAGTTCTTC.

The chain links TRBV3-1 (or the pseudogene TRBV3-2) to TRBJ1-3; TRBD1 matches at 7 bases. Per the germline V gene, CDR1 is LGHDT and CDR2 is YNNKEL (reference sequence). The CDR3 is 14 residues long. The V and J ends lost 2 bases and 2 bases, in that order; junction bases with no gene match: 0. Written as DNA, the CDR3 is TGTGCCAGCAGCCAACAGGGGGCTGGAAACACCATATATTTT. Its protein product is CASSQQGAGNTIYF.

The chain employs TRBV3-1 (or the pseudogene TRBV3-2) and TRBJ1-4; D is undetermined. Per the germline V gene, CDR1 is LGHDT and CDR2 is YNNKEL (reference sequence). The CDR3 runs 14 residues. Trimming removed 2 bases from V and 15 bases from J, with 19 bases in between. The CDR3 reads CASSQSRSGGLLFF. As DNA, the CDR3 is TGTGCCAGCAGCCAAAGTAGGAGCGGCGGTCTTTTGTTTTTT.

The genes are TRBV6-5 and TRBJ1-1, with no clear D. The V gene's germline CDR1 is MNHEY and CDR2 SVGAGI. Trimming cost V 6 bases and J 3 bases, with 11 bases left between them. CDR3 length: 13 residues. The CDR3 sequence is CASSLDLYTEAFF. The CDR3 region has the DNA TGTGCCAGCAGCTTAGATCTCTACACTGAAGCTTTCTTT.

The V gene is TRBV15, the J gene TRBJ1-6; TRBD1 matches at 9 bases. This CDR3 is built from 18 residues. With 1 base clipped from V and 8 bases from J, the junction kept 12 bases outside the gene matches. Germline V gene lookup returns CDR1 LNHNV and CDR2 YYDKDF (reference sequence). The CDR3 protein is CATSRVFTGTGRDSPLHF. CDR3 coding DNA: TGTGCCACCAGCAGAGTATTTACGGGGACAGGGAGGGATTCACCCCTCCACTTT.

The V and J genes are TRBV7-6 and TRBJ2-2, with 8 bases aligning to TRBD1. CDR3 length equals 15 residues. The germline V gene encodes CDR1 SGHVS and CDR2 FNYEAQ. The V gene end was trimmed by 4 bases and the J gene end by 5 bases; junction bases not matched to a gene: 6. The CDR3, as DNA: TGTGCCAGCAGCTACCGGGACAGGTTAACCGGGGAGCTGTTTTTT. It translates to CASSYRDRLTGELFF.

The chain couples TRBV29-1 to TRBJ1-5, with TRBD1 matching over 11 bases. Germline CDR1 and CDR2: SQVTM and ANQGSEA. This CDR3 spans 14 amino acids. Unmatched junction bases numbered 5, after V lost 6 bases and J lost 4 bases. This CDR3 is CSVLGTGGNQPQHF. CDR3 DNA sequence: TGCAGCGTCCTGGGGACAGGGGGTAATCAGCCCCAGCATTTT.